The 29 T cell receptor beta chains reported below all come from one sample, sequenced in a study of CXCR3-negative and CXCR3-positive naive CD8 T cells. Study-wide results and caveats: Naive cells positive for CXCR3 carried more hydrophobic TRB CDR3s than CXCR3-negative ones.

The TRB libraries of cDNA were built by UMI-labeled 5' RACE. TCRdb re-analyzed the 5' RACE reads; it lists each CDR3 protein once, without DNA. The sample totals around 60,000 distinct CDR3 sequences. Their antigen targets remain unknown. The sequenced material came from naive CXCR3+ CD8+ T cells from blood. Subset given: CD45RO-CCR7+CD27+CD95- naive CD8+ T cells expressing CXCR3 (TNR3+). These receptors were collected from a human donor in good health. Some clones in this sample may be carry-over from other donors' samples.

The chain combines TRBV7-9 with TRBJ2-1; the TCRdb call, TRBD1, lacks DNA for checking. The germline gives CDR1 SEHNR, CDR2 FQNEAQ (reference sequence). This CDR3 is 16 amino acids long. CDR3 sequence: CASSSTGQVSWNEQFF.

The J gene is TRBJ1-2, the V gene TRBV29-1. Germline CDR1 and CDR2: SQVTM and ANQGSEA. The CDR3 is made up of 12 amino acids. This CDR3 is CSVRRVDYGYTF.

V and J are TRBV12-3 or TRBV12-4 and TRBJ2-1; there is no DNA to check the TCRdb D call of TRBD1. The CDR3 has 15 residues. The CDR3 reads CASTLGYRGWVEQFF.

The J gene is TRBJ2-5, the V gene TRBV7-9; absent DNA, TCRdb's TRBD2 call cannot be checked. CDR1 is SEHNR, CDR2 FQNEAQ, per germline (reference sequence). This CDR3 contains 17 residues. The CDR3: CASSSTSGGLYQETQYF.

The chain carries TRBV29-1 and TRBJ2-3; TCRdb selects TRBD1, and the lack of DNA leaves this call unchecked. Per germline, CDR1 SQVTM and CDR2 ANQGSEA. CDR3 length equals 13 residues. This chain's CDR3 is CSVPGQTTDTQYF.

V gene TRBV5-6 combines with J gene TRBJ1-3; TCRdb returns TRBD1, unconfirmable since there is no DNA. The CDR3 loop spans 18 amino acids. From germline, CDR1 is SGHDT and CDR2 YYEEEE. This CDR3 reads CASSSLPGNAFSGNTIYF. Drawing the rest from reference TRBV5-6 and TRBJ1-3, the complete variable domain is DAGVTQSPTHLIKTRGQQVTLRCSPKSGHDTVSWYQQALGQGPQFIFQYYEEEERQRGNFPDRFSGHQFPNYSSELNVNALLLGDSALYLCASSSLPGNAFSGNTIYFGEGSWLTVV.

The CDR3 is CASSFTANTEAFF. The rearrangement links TRBV12-3 or TRBV12-4 to TRBJ1-1. The CDR3 totals 13 residues.

The chain joins TRBV28 to TRBJ2-2; the TRBD1 assignment by TCRdb is unverifiable without DNA. Looked up from germline, CDR1 is MDHEN and CDR2 is SYDVKM. CDR3 length equals 12 residues. This chain's CDR3 is CAARVLTGELFF.

The chain employs TRBV29-1 and TRBJ2-1; TCRdb names TRBD2, which stays unverified in the absence of DNA. The CDR3 sequence is 14 residues long. CDR1 is SQVTM and CDR2 is ANQGSEA in the germline V gene. The CDR3 sequence: CSVAGLPLRNEQFF.

The rearrangement uses TRBV7-9 and TRBJ2-1; TCRdb gives TRBD1 as the D gene, but with no DNA this cannot be confirmed. The CDR3 spans 17 residues. Germline V gives CDR1 SEHNR, CDR2 FQNEAQ (reference sequence). CDR3 region: CASSLYTAWGRYNEQFF.

The J gene is TRBJ2-7, the V gene TRBV28; TCRdb names TRBD1, which stays unverified in the absence of DNA. Germline CDR1 reads MDHEN; CDR2 reads SYDVKM. This CDR3 spans 15 amino acids. The CDR3 here is CASSLVGGRSYEQYF.

V and J are TRBV12-3 or TRBV12-4 and TRBJ2-4. This CDR3 is built from 13 residues. The CDR3 is CASSFLAKNIQYF.

The V call is TRBV5-1, the J call TRBJ1-1. In germline, CDR1 is SGHRS, CDR2 YFSETQ. This CDR3 has 14 amino acids. CDR3 amino acids: CASSLDGMNTEAFF.

J is TRBJ1-1 and V is TRBV11-2; TCRdb proposes TRBD1, but this gene call is untestable without DNA. Germline V gene lookup returns CDR1 SGHAT and CDR2 FQNNGV. The CDR3 is made up of 15 amino acids. CDR3 protein: CASSFYRDLNTEAFF.

The chain recombines TRBV4-3 with TRBJ1-1; TCRdb lists TRBD1, though no DNA is available to test this call. This CDR3 is built from 15 residues. Germline CDR1 reads LGHNA; CDR2 reads YSLEER. This chain's CDR3 is CASSKDAGEPAEAFF.

The chain has TRBV7-8 and TRBJ2-7. In germline, CDR1 is SGHVS, CDR2 FQNEAQ. The CDR3 extends over 17 amino acids. CDR3: CASSLVPDAVLFYEQYF.

The CDR3 here is CASSVVPGTGSVTGELFF. V and J are TRBV12-3 or TRBV12-4 and TRBJ2-2; TCRdb outputs TRBD1, but without DNA this stays unchecked. This CDR3 region has 18 residues.

The CDR3 region is CASSYSGGSYEQYF. This chain joins TRBV6-2 or TRBV6-3 and TRBJ2-7. Germline CDR1 reads MNHEY; CDR2 reads SVGEGT. The CDR3 covers 14 residues.

The chain recombines TRBV5-1 with TRBJ2-7; the D gene TCRdb calls, TRBD1, cannot be checked with no DNA. Germline values: CDR1 SGHRS, CDR2 YFSETQ. The CDR3 loop spans 17 amino acids. CDR3 loop: CASSLAPGQGVSNEQYF.

The V call is TRBV28, the J call TRBJ1-5. Germline CDR1 is MDHEN and CDR2 is SYDVKM. The CDR3 length is 13 residues. CDR3 amino acids: CASSLSRNQPQHF.

V is TRBV29-1 and J is TRBJ1-5. Germline V gene data show CDR1 as SQVTM and CDR2 as ANQGSEA. The CDR3 length is 15 residues. CDR3 amino acids: CSVEVGRESNQPQHF. Full variable domain (remainder filled in from reference TRBV29-1 and TRBJ1-5): SAVISQKPSRDICQRGTSLTIQCQVDSQVTMMFWYRQQPGQSLTLIATANQGSEATYESGFVIDKFPISRPNLTFSTLTVSNMSPEDSSIYLCSVEVGRESNQPQHFGDGTRLSIL.

The chain has TRBV6-2 or TRBV6-3 and TRBJ2-7; TCRdb reports TRBD2, a call that lacks DNA to check it against. This CDR3 contains 14 residues. From germline, CDR1 is MNHEY and CDR2 SVGEGT. The CDR3 protein is CASSYAGPSYEQYF.

V and J are TRBV12-2 and TRBJ2-3; TCRdb calls TRBD2, which cannot be checked without DNA. TRBV12-2 is given as a pseudogene. The CDR3 length is 18 residues. The CDR3 region is CASPPGRGGFVGTDTQYF.

The chain combines TRBV29-1 with TRBJ1-1. CDR3 length equals 13 residues. Germline V gives CDR1 SQVTM, CDR2 ANQGSEA. CDR3 sequence reads: CSVISPVNTEAFF.

This chain uses TRBV9 with TRBJ1-1; absent DNA, TCRdb's TRBD1 call cannot be checked. CDR1 and CDR2 (germline): SGDLS, YYNGEE. This CDR3 contains 13 residues. This CDR3 reads CASSSSGTGNAFF. Supplemented by reference TRBV9 and TRBJ1-1, the full variable domain reads DSGVTQTPKHLITATGQRVTLRCSPRSGDLSVYWYQQSLDQGLQFLIQYYNGEERAKGNILERFSAQQFPDLHSELNLSSLELGDSALYFCASSSSGTGNAFFGQGTRLTVV.

V usage is TRBV9 and J usage is TRBJ2-3; no DNA is available, so the TRBD2 call from TCRdb remains unchecked. The length of the CDR3 is 16 residues. Germline V gene sequence: CDR1 SGDLS, CDR2 YYNGEE. CDR3 region: CASSGTSGPEGDTQYF.

The chain is built from TRBV7-2 and TRBJ2-7; the D gene TCRdb calls, TRBD1, cannot be checked with no DNA. The CDR3 totals 16 residues. Germline V gene lookup returns CDR1 SGHTA and CDR2 FQGNSA. The CDR3 is CASSEDVGTGSDEQYF.

The chain joins TRBV28 to TRBJ1-2; no DNA is available, so the TRBD1 call from TCRdb remains unchecked. CDR1 is MDHEN and CDR2 is SYDVKM in the germline V gene. This CDR3 contains 16 residues. The CDR3: CASSPLSGGAFAGYTF.

The rearrangement links TRBV29-1 to TRBJ2-3. Per the germline V gene, CDR1 is SQVTM and CDR2 is ANQGSEA. This CDR3 region has 11 residues. The CDR3 here is CSVGTGDTQYF.